This is a list of T cell receptor beta chains from one sample in a study of CD8 T cells in ankylosing spondylitis. One entry per CDR3 protein, called by TCRdb with MiXCR from the 5' RACE reads. The sample consists of hundreds of thousands of distinct CDR3 sequences, around 21% of them appearing once. Sample: blood, either unsorted or a sorted T cell fraction (not recorded which). The receptors shown here come from a female donor with ankylosing spondylitis or in good health (not recorded which). The CDR3 runs from the conserved cysteine through the conserved F or W. A D gene is named only where the DNA matches it firmly. For some rows the clone size is stated as once, few or many, or as a class when expanded; others skip it.

V gene,D gene,clone size,J gene,CDR3 DNA,CDR3 protein
TRBV24-1,.,many,TRBJ2-7,TGTGCCACCAGTGATTTGCGGGGGACACCCAACTACGAGCAGTACTTC,CATSDLRGTPNYEQYF
TRBV7-2,.,few,TRBJ1-2,TGTGCCAGCAGCCTGACCAGGGGCTACACCTTC,CASSLTRGYTF
TRBV9,TRBD1,.,TRBJ1-2,TGTGCCAGCAGCGAGGGGCTGACAGGGAACTATGGCTACACCTTC,CASSEGLTGNYGYTF
TRBV10-3,.,few,TRBJ2-7,TGTGCCATCAGTACCGGGACGGACCCCTACGAGCAGTACTTC,CAISTGTDPYEQYF
TRBV24-1,.,.,TRBJ2-3,TGTGCCACCTCCCCAGGATCCCCCCCAGATACGCAGTATTTT,CATSPGSPPDTQYF
TRBV12-3/TRBV12-4,TRBD1,few,TRBJ1-2,TGTGCCAGCAGTTCGGGACAGGACTACACCTTC,CASSSGQDYTF
TRBV2,.,.,TRBJ2-1,TGTGCCAGCAGCCCATGGAATGAGCAGTTCTTC,CASSPWNEQFF
TRBV11-3,TRBD2,.,TRBJ2-3,TGTGCCAGCAGCTTCGCGGGAGAGGCAGATACGCAGTATTTT,CASSFAGEADTQYF
TRBV24-1,TRBD1,.,TRBJ2-1,TGTGCCACCAGACGGACAGGGGAGAATGAGCAGTTCTTC,CATRRTGENEQFF
TRBV7-8,TRBD2,.,TRBJ2-5,TGTGCCAGCAGCTTATCCCATCCTCTCGGACTAGCGGGCGAGACCCAGTACTTC,CASSLSHPLGLAGETQYF
TRBV20-1,TRBD2,many,TRBJ2-1,TGCAGTGCGAGATGGGGGAGGGCGGTCAATGAGCAGTTCTTC,CSARWGRAVNEQFF
TRBV14,.,.,TRBJ2-5,TGTGCCAGCAGCCCCCTCGGGGGAGGAGAGACCCAGTACTTC,CASSPLGGGETQYF
TRBV5-6,TRBD2,few,TRBJ2-1,TGTGCCAGCAGCTTCGAGACTAGCGGATCCTACAATGAGCAGTTCTTC,CASSFETSGSYNEQFF
TRBV20-1,.,.,TRBJ2-3,TGCAGCTCGAGACTCACCACAGATACGCAGTATTTT,CSSRLTTDTQYF
TRBV15,.,.,TRBJ2-7,TGTGCCACCAGCAGAGATCCTTCCATAGACGAGCAGTACTTC,CATSRDPSIDEQYF
TRBV12-3/TRBV12-4,.,.,TRBJ2-7,TGTGCCAGCAGTTCGAGGGGTGGTCGGGTCGAGCAGTACTTC,CASSSRGGRVEQYF
TRBV12-3/TRBV12-4,.,many,TRBJ2-7,TGTGCCAGCAGTTTGTTCTCCTACGAGCAGTACTTC,CASSLFSYEQYF
TRBV4-1,.,.,TRBJ2-3,TGCGCCAGCAGCCCTGACCAGAGCCTCGGCACAGATACGCAGTATTTT,CASSPDQSLGTDTQYF
TRBV29-1,TRBD2,few,TRBJ2-1,TGCAGCGCCGGGGGGAATGAGCAGTTCTTC,CSAGGNEQFF
TRBV15,.,.,TRBJ1-5,TGTGCCACCAGCATTTCGGGGACGGGGCAGCCCCAGCATTTT,CATSISGTGQPQHF
TRBV11-2,.,few,TRBJ2-5,TGTGCCAGCAGCCTTATCGGATCATTCGTGACCGGGGAGACCCAGTACTTC,CASSLIGSFVTGETQYF
TRBV7-6,.,.,TRBJ1-6,TGTGCCAGCAGCCCAGCCGGCAATTATTCACCCCTCCACTTT,CASSPAGNYSPLHF
TRBV6-1,TRBD1,.,TRBJ2-7,TGTGCCAGCAGTGCGCAGGGGGACTCCTACGAGCAGTACTTC,CASSAQGDSYEQYF
TRBV5-1,TRBD2,.,TRBJ2-7,TGCGCCAGTACCGGGACTAGCGGGAGATACGAGCAGTACTTC,CASTGTSGRYEQYF
TRBV29-1,.,.,TRBJ2-5,TGCAGCGTTGTCCCTTACAAGATCGGACAGACCCAGTACTTC,CSVVPYKIGQTQYF
TRBV28,.,.,TRBJ2-5,TGTGCCAGCAGTTTTGGCGTACCCCAGTACTTC,CASSFGVPQYF
TRBV20-1,TRBD1,.,TRBJ1-1,TGCAGTGCTGATTGGACAGGGAGCACTGAAGCTTTCTTT,CSADWTGSTEAFF
TRBV28,TRBD2,few,TRBJ2-5,TGTGCCAGCAGTTTATCTGGTTTAGCGGGCCCCCAAGAGACCCAGTACTTC,CASSLSGLAGPQETQYF
TRBV2,.,.,TRBJ2-1,TGTGCCAGCAGTACCCTAAGGATGGGAGCGGCCGACAATGAGCAGTTCTTC,CASSTLRMGAADNEQFF
TRBV4-3,TRBD2,.,TRBJ2-1,TGCGCCAGCAGCCAAGATGGTCTCACTAGCGGGAGAAATGAGCAGTTCTTC,CASSQDGLTSGRNEQFF
TRBV12-3/TRBV12-4,.,.,TRBJ1-4,TGTGCCAGCAGCGCCGGAGGGCTAACTAATGAAAAACTGTTTTTT,CASSAGGLTNEKLFF
TRBV28,.,few,TRBJ2-7,TGTGCCAGCTTCCCCCCTTCCCTCCAGCGCCGGCATACTCGCGAGCAGTACTTC,CASFPPSLQRRHTREQYF
TRBV5-1,.,few,TRBJ2-2,TGCGCCAGCAGCTTAACGGGGGCGATCGGGGAGCTGTTTTTT,CASSLTGAIGELFF
TRBV10-3,.,few,TRBJ2-4,TGTGCCATCAGTGAGCCGGGGGCCCGGAACATTCAGTACTTC,CAISEPGARNIQYF
TRBV3-1,.,few,TRBJ1-5,TGTGCCAGCAGCCAGGGTGGGGGGGTAATAATAGGCAATCAGCCCCAGCATTTT,CASSQGGGVIIGNQPQHF
TRBV25-1,.,.,TRBJ1-6,TGTGCCAGCAGTGCCAGGGGTAACGGTAATTCACCCCTCCACTTT,CASSARGNGNSPLHF
TRBV12-3/TRBV12-4,TRBD2,few,TRBJ2-1,TGTGCCAGCAGAGTAGCGGGAGGGCCAAATGAGCAGTTCTTC,CASRVAGGPNEQFF
TRBV6-1,.,few,TRBJ1-1,TGTGCCAGCAGCCCATTCGGGGGCGCCTCTGAAGCTTTCTTT,CASSPFGGASEAFF
TRBV4-2,TRBD1,.,TRBJ2-4,TGTGCCAGCAGCCACCTCTTACCGGGACAGGGGATCTCAGCCAAAAACATTCAGTACTTC,CASSHLLPGQGISAKNIQYF
TRBV27,.,few,TRBJ1-2,TGTGCCAGCAGTTTCTCCCTGGGGCATGGCTACACCTTC,CASSFSLGHGYTF